These 19 T cell receptor beta chains originate from one sample sequenced in a study of Ad26.COV2.S vaccination and SARS-CoV-2 variants. Assay: immunoSEQ multiplex PCR; the TCRdb copy retains only in-frame clones and omits some. The repertoire holds roughly 380,000 clones, with roughly nine tenths as singletons. The sequenced sample was peripheral blood, obtained after recovery from COVID-19. Receptors were obtained from a human donor who had recovered from COVID-19.

The gene calls are TRBV10-3 and TRBJ2-1, with D possibly being TRBD1 or TRBD2 (5 bases each). Between the trimmed V and J ends, which lost 10 bases and 10 bases, there was a span of 23 bases. Germline CDR1 and CDR2: ENHRY and SYGVKD. The CDR3 runs 14 residues. In nucleotides, the CDR3 is TGTGCCACCACAACGGGACGCTCGGGTGGCGAGCAGTTCTTC. This codes for CATTTGRSGGEQFF.

The chain recombines TRBV27 with TRBJ1-3; D is undetermined. Germline values: CDR1 MNHEY, CDR2 SMNVEV (reference sequence). The CDR3 runs 15 residues. V gave up 5 bases and J gave up 2 bases, with 13 bases separating them. CDR3 region: CASSRGGLTGNTIYF. CDR3 coding DNA: TGTGCCAGCAGTCGGGGAGGGTTGACTGGAAACACCATATATTTT.

The rearrangement joins TRBV19 to TRBJ1-2; D gene uncertain. Germline V CDR1 and CDR2: LNHDA, SQIVND (reference sequence). Trimming stripped 5 bases from V and 4 bases from J, with 20 bases between. CDR3 length: 16 residues. Here the CDR3 reads CASSSNPRAGGYGYTF. The CDR3 DNA reads as TGTGCCAGTAGTTCCAACCCGAGAGCCGGAGGCTATGGCTACACCTTC. The full variable domain, completed using reference TRBV19 and TRBJ1-2, is DGGITQSPKYLFRKEGQNVTLSCEQNLNHDAMYWYRQDPGQGLRLIYYSQIVNDFQKGDIAEGYSVSREKKESFPLTVTSAQKNPTAFYLCASSSNPRAGGYGYTFGSGTRLTVV.

The rearrangement links TRBV6-5 to TRBJ2-7; no clear D. The CDR3 sequence is 13 residues long. V was cut by 2 bases and J by 6 bases, with 11 bases left in between. CDR1 and CDR2 (germline): MNHEY, SVGAGI. The DNA of the CDR3 is TGTGCCAGCAGTTACAGGAGAACGGGCGAGCAGTACTTC. Protein: CASSYRRTGEQYF.

The chain is built from TRBV7-2 and TRBJ1-2; TRBD1 matches 7 bases. The germline gives CDR1 SGHTA, CDR2 FQGNSA. With V trimmed by 6 bases and J by 7 bases, 20 bases remained unmatched. CDR3 length: 17 amino acids. The CDR3 nucleotides are TGTGCCAGCAGTCCTATTCCTTCCGGGACAGTAGGATCTGGCTACACCTTC. Its translation is CASSPIPSGTVGSGYTF.

The chain has TRBV13 and TRBJ1-1; 7 bases are a match to TRBD1. Per the germline V gene, CDR1 is PRHDT and CDR2 is FYEKMQ (reference sequence). This CDR3 comprises 16 residues. V shed 4 bases, J shed 3 bases, and the junction held 11 bases outside the gene matches. CDR3 residues: CASSSPTGTIHTEAFF. In DNA, the CDR3 is TGTGCCAGCAGCTCCCCGACAGGGACTATACACACTGAAGCTTTCTTT.

This clone occurred a few times. V usage is TRBV9 and J usage is TRBJ2-7, with TRBD2 matching over 7 bases. The CDR3 length is 16 residues. V shed 4 bases, J shed 0 bases, and the junction held 10 bases outside the gene matches. Germline V gives CDR1 SGDLS, CDR2 YYNGEE. CDR3 nucleotides: TGTGCCAGCAGCCCGTCCGGGACTAACCCCTCCTACGAGCAGTACTTC. Translation gives CASSPSGTNPSYEQYF.

In this sample, this clone turned up a few times. The J gene is TRBJ1-2, the V gene TRBV29-1; possibly TRBD1 for D (5 bases). Germline values: CDR1 SQVTM, CDR2 ANQGSEA. This CDR3 has 14 amino acids. The V end lost 3 bases, the J end lost 3 bases, and 14 bases lay between the germline ends. The CDR3 here is CSVDQGGTDYGYTF. The CDR3 DNA reads TGCAGCGTTGACCAGGGAGGTACTGACTATGGCTACACCTTC. Combining the CDR3 with reference TRBV29-1 and TRBJ1-2 gives the whole variable domain SAVISQKPSRDICQRGTSLTIQCQVDSQVTMMFWYRQQPGQSLTLIATANQGSEATYESGFVIDKFPISRPNLTFSTLTVSNMSPEDSSIYLCSVDQGGTDYGYTFGSGTRLTVV.

V is TRBV9 and J is TRBJ2-2; TRBD1 matches 8 bases. Germline V gene data show CDR1 as SGDLS and CDR2 as YYNGEE. This CDR3 is built from 16 residues. V trimming: 1 base; J trimming: 4 bases; junction bases outside the gene matches: 6. CDR3 sequence (DNA): TGTGCCAGCAGCGTATGGGGGACAGGTCCCACCGGGGAGCTGTTTTTT. Its protein is CASSVWGTGPTGELFF.

This clone was counted between two and nine times. As DNA, the CDR3 is TGCGCCAGCAGCCATGGAAACACTGAAGCTTTCTTT. This translates into CASSHGNTEAFF. The rearrangement links TRBV4-1 to TRBJ1-1; D uncertain. V lost 3 bases and J 2 bases, leaving 4 bases between the germline ends. Germline assignment: CDR1 MGHRA and CDR2 YSYEKL. The CDR3 spans 12 residues.

The V gene is TRBV4-2, the J gene TRBJ2-3, with D hard to call. Trimming pared 0 bases from V and 0 bases from J, leaving 13 bases between. There are 17 residues in the CDR3. Germline V gene lookup returns CDR1 LGHNA and CDR2 YNFKEQ. CDR3 coding DNA: TGTGCCAGCAGCCAAGATGTAAAGGGCCGAAGCACAGATACGCAGTATTTT. This translates into CASSQDVKGRSTDTQYF.

The chain links TRBV6-6 to TRBJ1-3, with unresolved D. The CDR3 has 16 residues. Germline assignment: CDR1 MNHNY and CDR2 SVGAGI (reference sequence). Trimming stripped 5 bases from V and 0 bases from J, with 14 bases between. The CDR3: CASSTPIRSSGNTIYF. The CDR3 DNA sequence: TGTGCCAGCAGTACCCCAATCCGGTCCTCTGGAAACACCATATATTTT.

The chain joins TRBV7-9 to TRBJ2-5, with 8 bases that match TRBD1. This CDR3 spans 14 amino acids. V lost 5 bases, J lost 1 base, and 3 bases stayed unmatched. CDR1 and CDR2 (germline): SEHNR, FQNEAQ (reference sequence). CDR3 amino acids: CASSADRGQETQYF. The CDR3, as DNA: TGTGCCAGCAGCGCCGACAGGGGCCAAGAGACCCAGTACTTC.

This chain links TRBV7-2 with TRBJ1-3; D ambiguous. Germline values: CDR1 SGHTA, CDR2 FQGNSA. V lost 3 bases and J 2 bases, leaving 8 bases between the germline ends. The CDR3 runs to 14 residues. The CDR3, as DNA: TGTGCCAGCAGCTTGGGCAGGACTGGAAACACCATATATTTT. This translates into CASSLGRTGNTIYF.

The chain uses TRBV4-1 and TRBJ1-4; D is possibly TRBD1 (5 bases). The CDR3 loop spans 19 amino acids. CDR1 MGHRA and CDR2 YSYEKL come from the germline V gene. The V end lost 1 base, the J end lost 0 bases, and 18 bases lay between the germline ends. CDR3 protein: CASSQVILLGVATNEKLFF. CDR3 in DNA: TGCGCCAGCAGCCAAGTAATTCTCTTGGGGGTTGCAACTAATGAAAAACTGTTTTTT.

The chain links TRBV7-2 to TRBJ1-1; maybe TRBD1 (6 bases). This CDR3 spans 15 amino acids. Per the germline V gene, CDR1 is SGHTA and CDR2 is FQGNSA. The ends were cut back, 5 bases at V and 1 base at J, with 14 bases in the middle. CDR3 amino acids: CASSAAMTGNTEAFF. DNA for the CDR3: TGTGCCAGCAGCGCGGCTATGACAGGGAACACTGAAGCTTTCTTT.

This chain uses TRBV9 with TRBJ2-3; D is perhaps TRBD2 (6 bases). The germline CDR1 and CDR2 sequences are SGDLS and YYNGEE. V gave up 3 bases and J gave up 4 bases, with 9 bases separating them. The CDR3 has 13 residues. CDR3 DNA: TGTGCCAGCAGCGGGGGGGTGGCAGATACGCAGTATTTT. This gives the protein CASSGGVADTQYF.

The rearrangement joins TRBV6-5 to TRBJ1-1; D gene ambiguous. V was pared by 8 bases and J by 0 bases, with 13 bases between. The V gene's germline CDR1 is MNHEY and CDR2 SVGAGI. The CDR3 runs 14 residues. CDR3 loop: CASGIRRLNTEAFF. The DNA for the CDR3 is TGTGCCAGCGGGATAAGACGGCTGAACACTGAAGCTTTCTTT.

This chain uses TRBV4-3 with TRBJ1-6; D may be TRBD1 (6 bases). In germline, CDR1 is LGHNA, CDR2 YSLEER. The CDR3 contains 15 residues. V lost 0 bases to trimming and J lost 7 bases, with 10 bases between them. The CDR3 loop is CASSQDTGRNSPLHF. CDR3 coding DNA: TGCGCCAGCAGCCAAGACACAGGGAGGAATTCACCCCTCCACTTT.